This T cell receptor beta chain is drawn from a study of cytomegalovirus exposure and HLA in healthy donors. Across the study: Earlier results showed roughly 120 million unique TCR beta sequences derived from about 179 million T cells. Whole-study results and caveats: Versus the approximately 720-donor mean, an Asian-associated ancestry cluster reportedly showed fewer N-insertions in a later analysis. Analyzed later, most CMV-associated TCR beta chains appeared HLA-restricted. In an earlier analysis, about 90% or about 30%: the productive usage of most TCR beta V segments.

PCR used 60 Vbeta primers and 13 Jbeta primers. Here immunoSEQ multiplex PCR was the method, and the copy in TCRdb shows in-frame clones only, minus some. The profile shows over 65,000 clones, approximately 82% of them singletons. Comment on this clone: Its matching antigen is unknown.

The TCR comes from a man aged 35 to 55 in good health and CMV-seronegative. Source material: PBMCs.

Written as DNA, the CDR3 is TGTGCCAGCAGTTTTCAACAGGGCATCTACGAGCAGTACTTC. Protein: CASSFQQGIYEQYF. This chain links TRBV27 with TRBJ2-7; D might be TRBD1 (6 bases). Germline loops: CDR1 MNHEY, CDR2 SMNVEV (reference sequence). Trimming cost V 3 bases and J 3 bases, with 12 bases left between them. The CDR3 has 14 residues.